This T cell receptor (beta chain) was captured by sequencing in a study of blood T cell repertoires in COVID-19. Study-wide context: From the United States, Italy and Spain came samples of acute and convalescent COVID-19. Nucleic acid was either cDNA or gDNA, and it came from T cells, B-cell-depleted T cells, or PBMCs.

Libraries were prepared by immunoSEQ multiplex PCR; TCRdb keeps only in-frame clonotypes and omits some of them. The sample lists fewer than 200,000 clones, about 88% occurring once. This clone was picked up one time. Among Cohort 3 donors, those recovered had two negative PCRs, clearance, or symptom resolution. The CDR3 contains 13 residues. The V and J ends lost 7 bases and 4 bases, in that order; junction bases with no gene match: 4. Germline V gene data show CDR1 as SQVTM and CDR2 as ANQGSEA. The V call is TRBV29-1, the J call TRBJ2-1, with 10 positions matching TRBD2. The clonotype was recovered from a woman aged 18-29 years who had recovered from COVID-19. Sequencing was carried out using PBMCs or T cells enriched from blood (not recorded which). The CDR3 loop reads CSARTSGYNEQFF. DNA of the CDR3: TGCAGCGCCCGGACTAGCGGATACAATGAGCAGTTCTTC.